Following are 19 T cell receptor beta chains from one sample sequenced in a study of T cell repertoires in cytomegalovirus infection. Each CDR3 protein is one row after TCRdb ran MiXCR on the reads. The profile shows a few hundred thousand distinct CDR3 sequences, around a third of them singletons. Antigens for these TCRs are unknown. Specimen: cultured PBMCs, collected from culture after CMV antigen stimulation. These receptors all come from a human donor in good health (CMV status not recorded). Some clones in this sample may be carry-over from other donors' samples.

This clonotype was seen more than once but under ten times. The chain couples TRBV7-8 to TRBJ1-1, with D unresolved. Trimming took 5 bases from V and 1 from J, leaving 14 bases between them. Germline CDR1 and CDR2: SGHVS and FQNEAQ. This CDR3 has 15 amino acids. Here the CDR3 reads CASSLSVTANTEAFF. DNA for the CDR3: TGTGCCAGCAGCCTAAGCGTGACTGCGAACACTGAAGCTTTCTTT.

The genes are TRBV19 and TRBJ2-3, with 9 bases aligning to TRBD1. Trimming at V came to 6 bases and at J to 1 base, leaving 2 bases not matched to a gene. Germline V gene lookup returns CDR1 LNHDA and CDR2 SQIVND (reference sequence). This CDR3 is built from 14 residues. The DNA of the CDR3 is TGTGCCAGTAGCAACAGGGGGCGCACAGATACGCAGTATTTT. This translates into CASSNRGRTDTQYF.

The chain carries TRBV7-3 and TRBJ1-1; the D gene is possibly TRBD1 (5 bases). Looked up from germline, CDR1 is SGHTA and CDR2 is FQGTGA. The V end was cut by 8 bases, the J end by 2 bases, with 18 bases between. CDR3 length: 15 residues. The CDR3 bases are TGTGCCAGCGGCCCCGCGACAGCTAAAAACACTGAAGCTTTCTTT. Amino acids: CASGPATAKNTEAFF.

In DNA, the CDR3 is TGCAGTGCTGACAGCGGGAGGGGGCCTAGCACAGATACGCAGTATTTT. Its translation: CSADSGRGPSTDTQYF. The rearrangement uses TRBV20-1 and TRBJ2-3; 10 bases are shared with TRBD2. CDR3 length: 16 residues. The germline gives CDR1 DFQATT, CDR2 SNEGSKA (reference sequence). V shed 5 bases, J shed 0 bases, and the junction held 8 bases outside the gene matches.

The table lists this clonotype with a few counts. CDR3 loop: CASSQERVLVAEAFF. In nucleotides, the CDR3 is TGCGCCAGCAGCCAAGAAAGGGTTTTGGTGGCTGAAGCTTTCTTT. The V gene is TRBV4-3, the J gene TRBJ1-1, with no clear D. In germline, CDR1 is LGHNA, CDR2 YSLEER. V was cut by 0 bases and J by 6 bases, with 14 bases left in between. The CDR3 is 15 residues long.

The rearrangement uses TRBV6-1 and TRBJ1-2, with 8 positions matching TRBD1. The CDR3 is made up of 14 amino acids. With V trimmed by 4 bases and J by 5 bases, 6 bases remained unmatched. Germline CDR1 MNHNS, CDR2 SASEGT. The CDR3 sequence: CASSVRRTGYGYTF. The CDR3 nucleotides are TGTGCCAGCAGTGTAAGACGGACAGGGTATGGCTACACCTTC.

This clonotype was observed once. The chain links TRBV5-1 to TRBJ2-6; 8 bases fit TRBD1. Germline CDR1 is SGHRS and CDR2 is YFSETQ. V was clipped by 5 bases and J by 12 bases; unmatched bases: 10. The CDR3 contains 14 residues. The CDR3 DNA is TGCGCCAGCAGAACGACAGGGGCGGACTTCGTCCTGACTTTC. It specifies CASRTTGADFVLTF.

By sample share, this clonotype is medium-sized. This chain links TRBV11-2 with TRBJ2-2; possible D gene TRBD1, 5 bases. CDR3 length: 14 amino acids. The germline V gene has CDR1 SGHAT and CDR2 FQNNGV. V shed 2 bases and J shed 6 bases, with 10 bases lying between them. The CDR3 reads CASSLRGASGELFF. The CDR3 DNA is TGTGCCAGCAGCTTAAGGGGCGCATCCGGGGAGCTGTTTTTT.

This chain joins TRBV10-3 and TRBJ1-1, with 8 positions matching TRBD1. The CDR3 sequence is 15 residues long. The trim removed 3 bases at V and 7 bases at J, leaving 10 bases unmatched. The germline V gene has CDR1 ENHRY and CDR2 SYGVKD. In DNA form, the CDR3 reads TGTGCCATCAGTGAACAGGGGGGAGTAGTTCATGAAGCTTTCTTT. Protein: CAISEQGGVVHEAFF.

CDR3 DNA: TGTGCCAGCAGTTCGGCCTTAAGGGGCTACACCTTC. Translated, it gives CASSSALRGYTF. This chain joins TRBV12-3 or TRBV12-4 and TRBJ1-2; D is ambiguous. V lost 4 bases to trimming and J lost 8 bases, with 11 bases between them. This CDR3 contains 12 residues.

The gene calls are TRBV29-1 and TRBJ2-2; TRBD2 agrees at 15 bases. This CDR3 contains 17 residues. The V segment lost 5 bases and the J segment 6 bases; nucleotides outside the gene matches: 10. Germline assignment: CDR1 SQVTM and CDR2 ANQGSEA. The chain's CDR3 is CSVNLGLAGGPSGELFF. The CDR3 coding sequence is TGCAGCGTTAACCTAGGACTAGCGGGAGGGCCGTCCGGGGAGCTGTTTTTT.

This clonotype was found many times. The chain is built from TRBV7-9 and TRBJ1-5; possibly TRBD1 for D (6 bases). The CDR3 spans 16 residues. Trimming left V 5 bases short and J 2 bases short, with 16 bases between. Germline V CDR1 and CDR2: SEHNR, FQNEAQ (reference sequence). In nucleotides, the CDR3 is TGTGCCAGCAGCCTCATAGACAGGACGGGCAATCAGCCCCAGCATTTT. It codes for CASSLIDRTGNQPQHF.

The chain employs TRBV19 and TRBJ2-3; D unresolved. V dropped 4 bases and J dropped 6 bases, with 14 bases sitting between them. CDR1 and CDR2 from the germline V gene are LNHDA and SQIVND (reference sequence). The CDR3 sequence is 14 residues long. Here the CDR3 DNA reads TGTGCCAGTAGTAGAAGCTACAGCGCGGATACGCAGTATTTT. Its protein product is CASSRSYSADTQYF.

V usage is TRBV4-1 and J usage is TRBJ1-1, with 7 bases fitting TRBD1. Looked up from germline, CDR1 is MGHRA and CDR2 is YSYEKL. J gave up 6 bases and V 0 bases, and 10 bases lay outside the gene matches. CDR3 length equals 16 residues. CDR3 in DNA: TGCGCCAGCAGCCAAGATCGAACCGGGACAGCCCCTGAAGCTTTCTTT. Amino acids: CASSQDRTGTAPEAFF.

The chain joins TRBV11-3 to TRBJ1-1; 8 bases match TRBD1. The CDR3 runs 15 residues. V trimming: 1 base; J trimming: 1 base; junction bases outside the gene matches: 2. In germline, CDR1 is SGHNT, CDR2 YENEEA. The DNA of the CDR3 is TGTGCCAGCAGCTTAGGGCAGGGGGCGAACACTGAAGCTTTCTTT. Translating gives CASSLGQGANTEAFF.

Here the CDR3 reads CASSPSAGEGNTGELFF. The CDR3 nucleotides read TGTGCCAGCAGCCCTTCGGCGGGAGAAGGGAACACCGGGGAGCTGTTTTTT. J is TRBJ2-2 and V is TRBV5-4; 7 bases match TRBD2. This CDR3 is 17 amino acids long. CDR1 is SGHNT, CDR2 YYREEE, per germline (reference sequence). Germline trimming cut 4 bases from V and 1 base from J; bases unmatched to any gene: 10.

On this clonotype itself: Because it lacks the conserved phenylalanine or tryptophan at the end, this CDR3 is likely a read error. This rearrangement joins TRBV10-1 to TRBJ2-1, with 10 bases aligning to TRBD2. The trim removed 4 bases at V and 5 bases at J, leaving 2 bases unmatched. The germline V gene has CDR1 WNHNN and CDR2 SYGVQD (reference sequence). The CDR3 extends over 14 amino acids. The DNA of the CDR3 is TGCGCCAGCAGTGCTCTAGCGGGGGACAATGAGCAGTTCTAC. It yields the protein CASSALAGDNEQFY.

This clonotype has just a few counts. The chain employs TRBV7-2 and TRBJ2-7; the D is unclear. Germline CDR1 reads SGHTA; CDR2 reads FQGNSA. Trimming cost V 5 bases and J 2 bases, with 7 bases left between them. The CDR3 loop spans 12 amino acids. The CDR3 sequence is CASSQTTYEQYF. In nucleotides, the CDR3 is TGTGCCAGCAGCCAAACCACCTACGAGCAGTACTTC.

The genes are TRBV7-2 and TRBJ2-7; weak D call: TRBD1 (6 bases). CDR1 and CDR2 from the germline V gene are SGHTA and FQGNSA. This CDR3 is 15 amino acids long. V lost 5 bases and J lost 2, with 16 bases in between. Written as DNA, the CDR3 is TGTGCCAGCAGCCCAACGGGACACGCCGCCTACGAGCAGTACTTC. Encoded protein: CASSPTGHAAYEQYF.